This TCR beta chain is drawn from a study of cytomegalovirus exposure and HLA in healthy donors. Broader study findings: One variant, a missense change in DCLRE1C, was linked in a later analysis to TCR beta V- and J-gene trimming.

60 Vbeta and 13 Jbeta primers were used in PCR. Sequencing was performed with immunoSEQ multiplex PCR; in TCRdb, only in-frame clones are kept and a portion is missing. The clone table shows 90,000 to 130,000 clones, with the ten largest holding 6.5% to 7%. Remarks on this clone: The antigen remains unidentified.

Germline lookup yields CDR1 SGHVS and CDR2 FNYEAQ. The CDR3 has 16 residues. Trimming took off 5 bases at V and 4 bases at J, with 20 bases between the two ends. Sequenced sample: PBMCs. This clonotype was obtained from a man between 35 and 55 years old in good health and CMV-seropositive. The chain combines TRBV7-6 with TRBJ2-5; D possibly corresponds to TRBD2 (6 bases). CDR3 sequence: CASSSAGLANRETQYF. As DNA, the CDR3 is TGTGCCAGCAGCAGCGCGGGGCTAGCGAATAGAGAGACCCAGTACTTC.